Listed below are T cell receptor beta chains from one sample, sequenced in a study of blood T cell repertoires in COVID-19. Sequenced by immunoSEQ multiplex PCR; TCRdb stores in-frame clones only, minus some. The sample holds roughly 250,000 clones, approximately 84% seen once. Sequenced material: peripheral blood. Source of these receptors: a human donor in a cohort sampled during active COVID-19. Both conserved end residues are part of each CDR3. A D gene is named only where the DNA matches it firmly. Only part of the rows carry a size: once, few, many, or a class if the clone is expanded.

.	TRBV19	TRBJ2-1	.	TGTGCCAGTAGTATTAGCGGAACCTACAATGAGCAGTTCTTC	CASSISGTYNEQFF
.	TRBV12-5	TRBJ2-7	.	TGTGCTAGTGGTTTGGTAAGGGGGGGCTCCTACGAGCAGTACTTC	CASGLVRGGSYEQYF
.	TRBV6-2/TRBV6-3	TRBJ1-5	.	TGTGCCAGCAGTTACTTAGGAAGGGGCGTTCAGCCCCAGCATTTT	CASSYLGRGVQPQHF
TRBD2	TRBV5-1	TRBJ2-1	many	TGCGCCAGCAGGGCTGGACTAGCGGAACACAATGAGCAGTTCTTC	CASRAGLAEHNEQFF
TRBD1	TRBV6-2/TRBV6-3	TRBJ2-2	.	TGTGCCAGCAGCCGTACGGGACAGGGGACCGGGGAGCTGTTTTTT	CASSRTGQGTGELFF
.	TRBV28	TRBJ1-1	.	TGTGCCAGCAGTCCAGGACACTTCAGGAACACTGAAGCTTTCTTT	CASSPGHFRNTEAFF
TRBD2	TRBV7-7	TRBJ2-3	.	TGTGCTAGCAGCTTAGCGGGGTCGGGGGATACGCAGTATTTT	CASSLAGSGDTQYF
.	TRBV27	TRBJ1-6	once	TGTGCCAGCAGGATCGGACAGCATTTTCCCCTCCACTTT	CASRIGQHFPLHF
.	TRBV27	TRBJ2-7	.	TGTGCCAGCAGTTTAAGGGGTTCGGACGGATACGAGCAGTACTTC	CASSLRGSDGYEQYF
TRBD1	TRBV28	TRBJ2-5	.	TGTGCCAGCAGTTTAGTTCCAGGGGGCCGGGAGACCCAGTACTTC	CASSLVPGGRETQYF
.	TRBV3-1/TRBV3-2	TRBJ2-1	.	TGTGCCAGCAGCCAAGTGGCATTGGAGGATGAGCAGTTCTTC	CASSQVALEDEQFF
TRBD1	TRBV27	TRBJ1-6	few	TGTGCCAGCAATCGGCTTGGACAGGGCGATTCACCCCTCCACTTT	CASNRLGQGDSPLHF
.	TRBV6-1	TRBJ1-2	.	TGTGCCAGCAGTGAAGCGCCCGAGACAGTTCAGTCTAATGGCTACACCTTC	CASSEAPETVQSNGYTF
.	TRBV10-2	TRBJ1-2	few	TGCGCCAGCAGTGAAAGAGCGAACTATGGCTACACCTTC	CASSERANYGYTF
.	TRBV7-2	TRBJ1-1	.	TGTGCCAGCAGCTTAGAACGGGTGAACACTGAAGCTTTCTTT	CASSLERVNTEAFF
.	TRBV5-1	TRBJ2-3	.	TGCGCCAGCAGCCCGGGGGGGCAGGGGGCAGATACGCAGTATTTT	CASSPGGQGADTQYF
.	TRBV3-1/TRBV3-2	TRBJ1-6	once	TGTGCCAGCAGCCAAGGTGACTGGGGGGTTTCACCCCTCCACTTT	CASSQGDWGVSPLHF
.	TRBV6-2/TRBV6-3	TRBJ1-5	.	TGTGCCAGCAGTAGCGGGCAGCCCCAGCATTTT	CASSSGQPQHF
TRBD2	TRBV5-1	TRBJ2-1	.	TGCGCCAGCAGCCGGGGGGGCGTAGAGGAGCAGTTCTTC	CASSRGGVEEQFF
TRBD1	TRBV7-8	TRBJ1-5	few	TGTGCCAGCAGCTTAGGTGTACAGGGGCGTTATCAGCCCCAGCATTTT	CASSLGVQGRYQPQHF
.	TRBV7-2	TRBJ2-7	once	TGTGCCAGCAGCTTAATGGCGGGGACCTACGAGCAGTACTTC	CASSLMAGTYEQYF
.	TRBV2	TRBJ1-5	.	TGTGCCAGCAGTGTCGATCAGCCCCAGCATTTT	CASSVDQPQHF
.	TRBV28	TRBJ2-7	.	TGTGCCAGCAGCAGGGGAGGGCCCTCCTACGAGCAGTACTTC	CASSRGGPSYEQYF
TRBD1	TRBV28	TRBJ2-3	.	TGTGCCAGCAGCCCCCCACAGGGGGCGCGCGGCACAGATACGCAGTATTTT	CASSPPQGARGTDTQYF
TRBD2	TRBV18	TRBJ2-7	.	TGTGCCAGCTCACCACGAACTAGCGGCAACTACGAGCAGTACTTC	CASSPRTSGNYEQYF
.	TRBV24-1	TRBJ2-3	.	TGTGCCACCAGTGACGGTTCCTTCACAGATACGCAGTATTTT	CATSDGSFTDTQYF
TRBD1	TRBV12-3/TRBV12-4	TRBJ2-1	.	TGTGCCAGCAGGTCAGGGGGCGGTGAGCAGTTCTTC	CASRSGGGEQFF
TRBD1	TRBV6-5	TRBJ1-5	.	TGTGCCAGCAGAAAAGACAGGGGTGGGAATCAGCCCCAGCATTTT	CASRKDRGGNQPQHF
TRBD1	TRBV12-3/TRBV12-4	TRBJ1-4	.	TGTAAACAGGGGGCAGAAGAAAAACTGTTTTTT	CKQGAEEKLFF
.	TRBV19	TRBJ1-2	.	TGTGCCAGTAGTTTTCAGGGTGGAGGCTACACCTTC	CASSFQGGGYTF
.	TRBV13	TRBJ2-7	.	TGTGCCAGCAGCTCCATACAGATCAGCTCCTACGAGCAGTACTTC	CASSSIQISSYEQYF
.	TRBV20-1	TRBJ2-5	.	TGCAGTGCTAGTCTGGTCGGGGGGCGCGGGGAGACCCAGTACTTC	CSASLVGGRGETQYF
TRBD1	TRBV5-6	TRBJ1-2	.	TGTGCCAGCAGCTTGCGGACAGGGGGCGCCTGGGGCTACACCTTC	CASSLRTGGAWGYTF
.	TRBV6-5	TRBJ1-2	.	TGTGCCAGCAGTTACGGGGCCTTAGGGTCTAACTATGGCTACACCTTC	CASSYGALGSNYGYTF
.	TRBV5-8	TRBJ2-3	.	TGTGCCAGCAGCCGGAAAGGGGACTTCACAGATACGCAGTATTTT	CASSRKGDFTDTQYF
.	TRBV5-1	TRBJ2-7	.	TGCGCCAGCAGCTTGGGCGCAGGGGACGAGCAGTACTTC	CASSLGAGDEQYF